This T cell receptor beta chain originates from a study of shared clonotypes between healthy human individuals. Study-wide context: Three plates were used per donor for CD4 naive, three for CD4 memory, two for CD8 naive and one for CD8 memory.

A deep-level run was used for the assay. Measured with immunoSEQ multiplex PCR; TCRdb has only the in-frame clones, and not every one. The repertoire holds over a million clones, with roughly 96% as singletons. The V gene's germline CDR1 is MGHRA and CDR2 YSYEKL. The CDR3 extends over 16 amino acids. V was clipped by 1 base and J by 2 bases, with 12 bases between them. The donors, healthy adults who were HIV-negative, had experienced no recent acute infections or vaccinations. This clone was picked up one time. Its matching antigen is unknown. Points from the study as a whole: It was the few donors that limited the genetic and exposure-history diversity represented.

The sequence was obtained from a man aged 30-40 years in good health. The sample comprised naive CD4+ T cells sorted from blood. The subset: CD45RA+ positively selected. The chain links TRBV4-1 to TRBJ2-1; either TRBD1 or TRBD2 may fit D (6 bases each). The CDR3 region has the DNA TGCGCCAGCAGCCAAGTTGGCGGGACAACCTACAATGAGCAGTTCTTC. Encoded protein: CASSQVGGTTYNEQFF.